This T cell receptor beta chain was sequenced in a study of CXCR3-negative and CXCR3-positive naive CD8 T cells. About the research overall: A total of 130 million to 150 million TRB reads was generated, with about 1.5 +/- 0.3 million per library.

In preparing the TRB cDNA libraries, 5' RACE with UMI labels was used. TCRdb re-called the 5' RACE reads, yielding one record per CDR3 amino acid sequence without DNA. This repertoire includes about 94,000 distinct CDR3 sequences. Whole-study results and caveats: Once cells were cryopreserved, CXCR3 expression went down partly, and most assays used fresh PBMCs. Naive subsets were similarly diverse, while memory CD8+ repertoires were much less diverse. Researchers report that CXCR3-positive naive cells carry more hydrophobic TRB CDR3s than CXCR3-negative naive cells.

CDR1 LNHNV and CDR2 YYDKDF come from the germline V gene (reference sequence). This CDR3 comprises 15 residues. A word on this clonotype: What it binds is unknown.

Definition of naive CD8+ T cells rested on a CD45RO-CCR7+CD27+CD95- profile. The chain links TRBV15 to TRBJ2-5; TCRdb designates TRBD1, a call that cannot be tested without DNA. This receptor was obtained from a human donor in good health. Some clones in this sample may be carry-over from other donors' samples. Material for sequencing was naive CXCR3+ CD8+ T cells from blood. The subset is: CD45RO-CCR7+CD27+CD95- naive CD8+ T cells expressing CXCR3 (TNR3+). This CDR3 reads CATSRDYGAGETQYF.